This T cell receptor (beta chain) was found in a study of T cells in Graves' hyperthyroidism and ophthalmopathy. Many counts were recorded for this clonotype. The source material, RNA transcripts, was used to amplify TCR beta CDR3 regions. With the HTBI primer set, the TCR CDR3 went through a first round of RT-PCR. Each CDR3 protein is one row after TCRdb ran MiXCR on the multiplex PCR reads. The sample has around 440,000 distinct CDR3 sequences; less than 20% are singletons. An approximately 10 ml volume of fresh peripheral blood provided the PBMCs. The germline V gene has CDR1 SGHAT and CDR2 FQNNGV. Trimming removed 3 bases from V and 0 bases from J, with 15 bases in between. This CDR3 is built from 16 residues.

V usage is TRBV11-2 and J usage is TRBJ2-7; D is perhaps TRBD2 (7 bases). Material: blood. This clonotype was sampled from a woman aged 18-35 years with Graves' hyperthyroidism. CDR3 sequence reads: CASSFRRGPSSYEQYF. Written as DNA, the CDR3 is TGTGCCAGCAGCTTTAGGCGGGGGCCAAGCTCCTACGAGCAGTACTTC.